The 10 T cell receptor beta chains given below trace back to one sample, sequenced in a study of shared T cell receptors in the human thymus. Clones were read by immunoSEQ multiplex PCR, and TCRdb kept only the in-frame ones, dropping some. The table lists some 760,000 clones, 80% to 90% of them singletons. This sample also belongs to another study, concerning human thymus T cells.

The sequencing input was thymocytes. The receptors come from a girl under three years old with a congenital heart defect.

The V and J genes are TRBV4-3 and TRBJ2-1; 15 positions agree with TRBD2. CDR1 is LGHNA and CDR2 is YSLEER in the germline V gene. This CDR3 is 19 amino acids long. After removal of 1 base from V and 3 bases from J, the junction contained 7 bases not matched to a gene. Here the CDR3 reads CASSQGTSGGGWVYNEQFF. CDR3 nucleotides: TGCGCCAGCAGCCAAGGGACTAGCGGGGGGGGGTGGGTCTACAATGAGCAGTTCTTC.

DNA for the CDR3: TGTGCCAGCAGCCGACAGGGGATAAGCTCCTACGAGCAGTACTTC. Amino acids: CASSRQGISSYEQYF. V and J are TRBV6-5 and TRBJ2-7; 8 bases line up with TRBD1. CDR3 length equals 15 residues. From germline, CDR1 is MNHEY and CDR2 SVGAGI. The J segment lost 0 bases and the V segment lost 6 bases, leaving 7 bases of the junction unmatched.

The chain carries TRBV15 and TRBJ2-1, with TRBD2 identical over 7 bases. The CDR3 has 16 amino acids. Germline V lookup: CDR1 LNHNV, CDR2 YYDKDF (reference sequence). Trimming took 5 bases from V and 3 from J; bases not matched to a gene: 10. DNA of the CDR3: TGTGCCACCAGCCCAACCTGGGCGGGGGACTACAATGAGCAGTTCTTC. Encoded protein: CATSPTWAGDYNEQFF.

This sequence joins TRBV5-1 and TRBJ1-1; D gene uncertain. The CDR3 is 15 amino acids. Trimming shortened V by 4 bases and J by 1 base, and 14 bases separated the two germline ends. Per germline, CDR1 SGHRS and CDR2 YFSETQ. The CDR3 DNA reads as TGCGCCAGCAGCCCTGCCCCGGGGAAGAACACTGAAGCTTTCTTT. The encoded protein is CASSPAPGKNTEAFF. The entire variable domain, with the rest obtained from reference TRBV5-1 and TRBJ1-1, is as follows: KAGVTQTPRYLIKTRGQQVTLSCSPISGHRSVSWYQQTPGQGLQFLFEYFSETQRNKGNFPGRFSGRQFSNSRSEMNVSTLELGDSALYLCASSPAPGKNTEAFFGQGTRLTVV.

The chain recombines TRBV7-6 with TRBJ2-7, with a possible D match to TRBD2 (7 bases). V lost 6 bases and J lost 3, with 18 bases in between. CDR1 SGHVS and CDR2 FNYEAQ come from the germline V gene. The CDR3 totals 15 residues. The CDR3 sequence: CASSVGGAAYYEQYF. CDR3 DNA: TGTGCCAGCAGTGTAGGGGGGGCGGCCTACTACGAGCAGTACTTC.

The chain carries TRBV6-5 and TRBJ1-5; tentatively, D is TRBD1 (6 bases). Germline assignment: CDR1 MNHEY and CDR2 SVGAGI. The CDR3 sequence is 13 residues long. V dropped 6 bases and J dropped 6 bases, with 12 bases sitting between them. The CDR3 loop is CASRVTGSQPQHF. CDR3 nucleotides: TGTGCCAGCAGGGTTACAGGGAGTCAGCCCCAGCATTTT.

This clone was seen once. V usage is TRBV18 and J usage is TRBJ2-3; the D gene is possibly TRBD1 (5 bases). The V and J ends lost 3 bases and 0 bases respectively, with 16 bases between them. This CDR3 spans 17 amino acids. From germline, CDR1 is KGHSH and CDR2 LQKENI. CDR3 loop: CASSPDRGAASTDTQYF. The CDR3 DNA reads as TGTGCCAGCTCACCCGACAGAGGAGCTGCTAGCACAGATACGCAGTATTTT.

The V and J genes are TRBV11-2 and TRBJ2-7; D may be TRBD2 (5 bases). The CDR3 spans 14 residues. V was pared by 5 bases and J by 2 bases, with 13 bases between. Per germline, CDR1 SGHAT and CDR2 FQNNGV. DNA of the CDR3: TGTGCCAGCAGCCTGCGGGCAGGCACCTACGAGCAGTACTTC. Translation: CASSLRAGTYEQYF. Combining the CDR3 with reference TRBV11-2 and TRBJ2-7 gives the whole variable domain EAGVAQSPRYKIIEKRQSVAFWCNPISGHATLYWYQQILGQGPKLLIQFQNNGVVDDSQLPKDRFSAERLKGVDSTLKIQPAKLEDSAVYLCASSLRAGTYEQYFGPGTRLTVT.

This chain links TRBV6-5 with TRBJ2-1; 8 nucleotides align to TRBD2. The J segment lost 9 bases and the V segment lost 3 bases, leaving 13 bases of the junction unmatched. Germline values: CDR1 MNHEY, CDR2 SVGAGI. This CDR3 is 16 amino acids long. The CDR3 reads CASSYYGGAREGEQFF. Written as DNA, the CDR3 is TGTGCCAGCAGTTATTACGGGGGGGCCCGAGAGGGTGAGCAGTTCTTC.

The CDR3 loop reads CASSRDSRNSPLHF. CDR3 sequence (DNA): TGTGCCAGCAGCAGGGACTCAAGAAATTCACCCCTCCACTTT. This rearrangement joins TRBV2 to TRBJ1-6; tentative D call: TRBD1 (5 bases). With 6 bases removed from V and 7 bases from J, the gap between germline ends came to 13 bases. Per germline, CDR1 SNHLY and CDR2 FYNNEI. This CDR3 has 14 amino acids.